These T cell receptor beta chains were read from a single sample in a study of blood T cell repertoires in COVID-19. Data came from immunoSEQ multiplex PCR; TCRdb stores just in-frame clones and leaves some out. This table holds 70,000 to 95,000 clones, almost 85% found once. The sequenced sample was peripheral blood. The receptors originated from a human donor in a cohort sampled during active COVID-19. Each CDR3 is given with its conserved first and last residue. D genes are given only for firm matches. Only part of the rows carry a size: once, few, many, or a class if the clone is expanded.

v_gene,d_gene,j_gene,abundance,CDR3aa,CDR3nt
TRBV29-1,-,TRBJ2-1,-,CSVERWRSSYNEQFF,TGCAGCGTTGAACGGTGGAGAAGCTCCTACAATGAGCAGTTCTTC
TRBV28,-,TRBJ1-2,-,CASRQGQPPYGYTF,TGTGCCAGCAGACAAGGACAGCCACCTTATGGCTACACCTTC
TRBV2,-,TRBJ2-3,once,CASRRETDTQYF,TGTGCCAGCAGGCGGGAAACAGATACGCAGTATTTT
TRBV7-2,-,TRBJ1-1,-,CASSLAKNTEAFF,TGTGCCAGCAGCTTAGCTAAGAACACTGAAGCTTTCTTT
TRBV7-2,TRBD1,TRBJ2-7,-,CASSLARGHEQYF,TGTGCCAGCAGCTTAGCAAGGGGGCACGAGCAGTACTTC
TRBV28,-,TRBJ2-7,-,CASSLIGQGGIYEQYF,TGTGCCAGCAGTTTAATTGGGCAGGGAGGAATCTACGAGCAGTACTTC
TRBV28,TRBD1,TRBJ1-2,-,CASSPGQGANYGYTF,TGTGCCAGCAGTCCCGGACAGGGGGCTAACTATGGCTACACCTTC
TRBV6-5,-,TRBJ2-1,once,CASRTSSYNEQFF,TGTGCCAGCAGGACTAGCTCCTACAATGAGCAGTTCTTC
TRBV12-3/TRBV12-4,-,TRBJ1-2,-,CASSLTGIYGYTF,TGTGCCAGCAGCCTTACAGGGATCTATGGCTACACCTTC
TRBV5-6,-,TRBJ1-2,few,CASSFYDGYTF,TGTGCCAGCAGCTTTTATGATGGCTACACCTTC
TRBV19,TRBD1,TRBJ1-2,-,CASSLSWDRRKGYTF,TGTGCCAGTAGTCTCTCTTGGGACAGAAGGAAGGGCTACACCTTC
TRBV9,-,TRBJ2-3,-,CASSVDANTDTQYF,TGTGCCAGCAGCGTAGATGCTAACACAGATACGCAGTATTTT
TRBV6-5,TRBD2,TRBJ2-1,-,CASSYGAGGPANEQFF,TGTGCCAGCAGTTACGGGGCGGGGGGGCCTGCCAATGAGCAGTTCTTC
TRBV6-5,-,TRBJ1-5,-,CASSLNTAHSNQPQHF,TGTGCCAGCAGTTTAAACACAGCACATAGCAATCAGCCCCAGCATTTT
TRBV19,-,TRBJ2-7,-,CASSWTVLNHEQYF,TGTGCCAGTAGCTGGACAGTATTGAACCACGAGCAGTACTTC
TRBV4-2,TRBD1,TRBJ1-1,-,CASSRTGEDTEAFF,TGTGCCAGCAGCCGAACAGGGGAGGACACTGAAGCTTTCTTT
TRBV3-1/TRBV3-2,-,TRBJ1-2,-,CASSRGDGYTF,TGTGCCAGCAGCCGCGGCGATGGCTACACCTTC
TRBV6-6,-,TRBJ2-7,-,CASSYSAGQYEQYF,TGTGCCAGCAGTTACTCTGCAGGGCAGTACGAGCAGTACTTC
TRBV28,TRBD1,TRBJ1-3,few,CASSLGTARSTIYF,TGTGCCAGCAGTTTGGGGACAGCCCGGTCCACCATATATTTT
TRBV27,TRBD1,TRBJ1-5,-,CASSGMTGLVFGAQHF,TGTGCCAGCAGTGGAATGACAGGGTTGGTATTCGGGGCCCAGCATTTT
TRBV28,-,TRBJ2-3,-,CASSLYTRAQYF,TGTGCCAGCAGTTTATATACGAGAGCGCAGTATTTT
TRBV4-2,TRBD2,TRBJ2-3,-,CASSHPRSSGGNTDTQYF,TGTGCCAGCAGCCACCCCCGTTCGAGCGGGGGGAACACAGATACGCAGTATTTT
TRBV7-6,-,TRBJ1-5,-,CASSPGAGTNSNQPQHF,TGTGCCAGCAGCCCCGGGGCAGGGACAAATAGCAATCAGCCCCAGCATTTT
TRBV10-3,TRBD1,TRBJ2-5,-,CAISGETGERETQYF,TGTGCCATCAGTGGAGAAACAGGGGAAAGAGAGACCCAGTACTTC
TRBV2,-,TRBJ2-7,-,CASSEESSRIGRDYEQYF,TGTGCCAGCAGTGAAGAAAGTAGTAGAATTGGCAGGGACTACGAGCAGTACTTC
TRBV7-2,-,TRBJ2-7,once,CASSTEDSFSYEQYF,TGTGCCAGCAGCACCGAGGACAGCTTCTCCTACGAGCAGTACTTC
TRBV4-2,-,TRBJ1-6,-,CASSQAGNSPLHF,TGTGCCAGCAGCCAAGCGGGAAATTCACCCCTCCACTTT
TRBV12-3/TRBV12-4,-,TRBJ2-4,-,CASSFGAGNQYF,TGTGCCAGCAGTTTCGGGGCGGGGAATCAGTACTTC
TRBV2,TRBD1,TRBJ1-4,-,CASVLGTGFQKLFF,TGTGCCAGCGTCCTGGGGACAGGGTTTCAAAAACTGTTTTTT
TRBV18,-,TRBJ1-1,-,CASLVTENTEAFF,TGTGCCAGCTTGGTGACAGAGAACACTGAAGCTTTCTTT
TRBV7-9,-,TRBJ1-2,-,CASSSRGRQDYGYTF,TGTGCCAGCAGCTCCCGAGGGCGGCAGGACTATGGCTACACCTTC